Below are 12 T cell receptor beta chains sequenced from a single sample in a study of blood T cell repertoires in COVID-19 (dated by TCRdb to about 2020). The library relied on the immunoSEQ multiplex PCR assay. In its TCRdb copy, this immuneACCESS table keeps in-frame sequences only and misses some clones. Where compared with another copy, unresolved V genes explain less than half of these, and the others have no known cause. The sample includes 89,000 or so clones, with roughly 90% observed a single time. 2.7% of the sample is in the top ten clones. Sequencing was carried out using peripheral blood. The origin of the receptors is a man between 50 and 59 years old with COVID-19, enrolled during active disease.

CDR3 DNA sequence: TGTGCCAGCAGCGAACAGGGGTTGGGCTATGGCTACACCTTC. It yields the protein CASSEQGLGYGYTF. V gene TRBV27 combines with J gene TRBJ1-2, with 7 bases identical to TRBD1. CDR1 and CDR2 (germline): MNHEY, SMNVEV (reference sequence). CDR3 length: 14 amino acids. The J segment lost 4 bases and the V segment lost 6 bases, leaving 8 bases of the junction unmatched.

This clone was seen just once. The rearrangement links TRBV5-1 to TRBJ1-6; the match to TRBD1 covers 9 bases. The germline V gene encodes CDR1 SGHRS and CDR2 YFSETQ. The CDR3 is made up of 15 amino acids. V shed 3 bases and J 10 bases; nucleotides not matched to a gene: 8. The CDR3 is CASSSATGGESPLHF. DNA of the CDR3: TGCGCCAGCAGCTCAGCCACAGGGGGCGAATCACCCCTCCACTTT.

This chain links TRBV3-1 (or the pseudogene TRBV3-2) with TRBJ2-5; 7 nucleotides match TRBD1. CDR1 is LGHDT and CDR2 is YNNKEL in the germline V gene (reference sequence). CDR3 size: 12 residues. With V trimmed by 4 bases and J by 11 bases, 7 bases remained unmatched. The CDR3 sequence: CASSRGQDRQYF. In nucleotides, the CDR3 is TGTGCCAGCAGCCGCGGACAGGACCGACAGTACTTC.

This sequence joins TRBV7-3 and TRBJ2-6; D not resolved. The CDR3 is 14 residues long. The V gene lost 5 bases and the J gene lost 0 bases, with 5 bases spanning the gap. Germline V gene sequence: CDR1 SGHTA, CDR2 FQGTGA. The CDR3 DNA is TGTGCCAGCAGCCCAGGCTCTGGGGCCAACGTCCTGACTTTC. Protein sequence: CASSPGSGANVLTF.

This sequence joins TRBV6-5 and TRBJ1-2; D is unresolved. V lost 4 bases and J 5 bases, leaving 8 bases between the germline ends. This CDR3 has 12 residues. The germline V gene encodes CDR1 MNHEY and CDR2 SVGAGI. The CDR3 loop reads CASSSEIYGYTF. As DNA, the CDR3 is TGTGCCAGCAGTTCGGAGATTTATGGCTACACCTTC.

This clone was recorded a few times. V and J are TRBV11-2 and TRBJ1-3; no clear D. The CDR3 contains 14 residues. Germline V lookup: CDR1 SGHAT, CDR2 FQNNGV. Between the trimmed V and J ends, which lost 5 bases and 3 bases, there was a span of 11 bases. CDR3 region: CASSAGLGGNTIYF. The CDR3 DNA is TGTGCCAGCAGCGCCGGTCTCGGTGGAAACACCATATATTTT.

The chain employs TRBV3-1 (or the pseudogene TRBV3-2) and TRBJ1-1; 10 nucleotides match TRBD1. The germline V gene has CDR1 LGHDT and CDR2 YNNKEL (reference sequence). Trimming removed 3 bases from V and 4 bases from J; junction bases left unmatched: 5. This CDR3 has 15 residues. The CDR3 protein is CASSHRDRGGTEAFF. The CDR3 coding sequence is TGTGCCAGCAGCCATAGGGACAGGGGAGGCACTGAAGCTTTCTTT.

The chain links TRBV10-1 to TRBJ2-2; a weak D match, TRBD2 (5 bases). This CDR3 has 14 residues. Deletions cut 8 bases from V and 7 bases from J, with 17 bases between. CDR1 is WNHNN and CDR2 is SYGVQD in the germline V gene (reference sequence). This CDR3 is CASGSPYAGGELFF. The CDR3 DNA is TGCGCCAGCGGCTCCCCGTATGCGGGCGGGGAGCTGTTTTTT.

The chain links TRBV19 to TRBJ2-5, with D possibly being TRBD1 (6 bases). The V and J ends lost 3 bases and 4 bases respectively, with 21 bases between them. CDR3 length equals 17 residues. The germline gives CDR1 LNHDA, CDR2 SQIVND (reference sequence). The DNA of the CDR3 is TGTGCCAGTAGTATTCAGGCCTCCAGGGGACGAGGAGAGACCCAGTACTTC. Protein sequence: CASSIQASRGRGETQYF.

The chain links TRBV5-1 to TRBJ2-1; D uncertain. V lost 0 bases and J lost 0, with 10 bases in between. Germline loops: CDR1 SGHRS, CDR2 YFSETQ. The CDR3 contains 16 residues. CDR3 in amino acids: CASSLGVMSSYNEQFF. The CDR3 nucleotides are TGCGCCAGCAGCTTGGGCGTGATGAGCTCCTACAATGAGCAGTTCTTC.

The chain joins TRBV7-9 to TRBJ2-3, with D possibly matching TRBD2 (5 bases). This CDR3 has 14 residues. CDR1 and CDR2 from the germline V gene are SEHNR and FQNEAQ (reference sequence). Trimming removed 1 base from V and 5 bases from J, with 10 bases in between. Here the CDR3 DNA reads TGTGCCAGCAGCTTAGTGGGAGTGAGAGATACGCAGTATTTT. Its translation: CASSLVGVRDTQYF.

The rearrangement links TRBV10-3 to TRBJ2-4, with a possible D match to TRBD1 (6 bases). V dropped 5 bases and J dropped 5 bases, with 16 bases sitting between them. The germline gives CDR1 ENHRY, CDR2 SYGVKD. The CDR3 is made up of 15 amino acids. This chain's CDR3 is CAISTLAGEENIQYF. The CDR3, as DNA: TGTGCCATCAGTACCCTGGCAGGGGAAGAAAACATTCAGTACTTC.